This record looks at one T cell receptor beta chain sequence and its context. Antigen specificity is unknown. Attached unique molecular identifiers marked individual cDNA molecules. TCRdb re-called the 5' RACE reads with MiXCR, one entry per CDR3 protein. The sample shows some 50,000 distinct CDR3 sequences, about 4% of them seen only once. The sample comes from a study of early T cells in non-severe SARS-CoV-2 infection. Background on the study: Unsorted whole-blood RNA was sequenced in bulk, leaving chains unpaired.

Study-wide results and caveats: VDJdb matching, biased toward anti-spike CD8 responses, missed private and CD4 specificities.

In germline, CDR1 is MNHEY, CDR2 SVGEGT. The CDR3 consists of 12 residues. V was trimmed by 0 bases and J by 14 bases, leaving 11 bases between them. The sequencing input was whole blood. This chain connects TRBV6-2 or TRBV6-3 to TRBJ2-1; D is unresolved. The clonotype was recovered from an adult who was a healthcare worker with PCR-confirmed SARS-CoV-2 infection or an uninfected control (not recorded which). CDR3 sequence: CASSYSMGREFF. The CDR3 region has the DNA TGTGCCAGCAGTTACTCGATGGGTCGGGAGTTCTTC.